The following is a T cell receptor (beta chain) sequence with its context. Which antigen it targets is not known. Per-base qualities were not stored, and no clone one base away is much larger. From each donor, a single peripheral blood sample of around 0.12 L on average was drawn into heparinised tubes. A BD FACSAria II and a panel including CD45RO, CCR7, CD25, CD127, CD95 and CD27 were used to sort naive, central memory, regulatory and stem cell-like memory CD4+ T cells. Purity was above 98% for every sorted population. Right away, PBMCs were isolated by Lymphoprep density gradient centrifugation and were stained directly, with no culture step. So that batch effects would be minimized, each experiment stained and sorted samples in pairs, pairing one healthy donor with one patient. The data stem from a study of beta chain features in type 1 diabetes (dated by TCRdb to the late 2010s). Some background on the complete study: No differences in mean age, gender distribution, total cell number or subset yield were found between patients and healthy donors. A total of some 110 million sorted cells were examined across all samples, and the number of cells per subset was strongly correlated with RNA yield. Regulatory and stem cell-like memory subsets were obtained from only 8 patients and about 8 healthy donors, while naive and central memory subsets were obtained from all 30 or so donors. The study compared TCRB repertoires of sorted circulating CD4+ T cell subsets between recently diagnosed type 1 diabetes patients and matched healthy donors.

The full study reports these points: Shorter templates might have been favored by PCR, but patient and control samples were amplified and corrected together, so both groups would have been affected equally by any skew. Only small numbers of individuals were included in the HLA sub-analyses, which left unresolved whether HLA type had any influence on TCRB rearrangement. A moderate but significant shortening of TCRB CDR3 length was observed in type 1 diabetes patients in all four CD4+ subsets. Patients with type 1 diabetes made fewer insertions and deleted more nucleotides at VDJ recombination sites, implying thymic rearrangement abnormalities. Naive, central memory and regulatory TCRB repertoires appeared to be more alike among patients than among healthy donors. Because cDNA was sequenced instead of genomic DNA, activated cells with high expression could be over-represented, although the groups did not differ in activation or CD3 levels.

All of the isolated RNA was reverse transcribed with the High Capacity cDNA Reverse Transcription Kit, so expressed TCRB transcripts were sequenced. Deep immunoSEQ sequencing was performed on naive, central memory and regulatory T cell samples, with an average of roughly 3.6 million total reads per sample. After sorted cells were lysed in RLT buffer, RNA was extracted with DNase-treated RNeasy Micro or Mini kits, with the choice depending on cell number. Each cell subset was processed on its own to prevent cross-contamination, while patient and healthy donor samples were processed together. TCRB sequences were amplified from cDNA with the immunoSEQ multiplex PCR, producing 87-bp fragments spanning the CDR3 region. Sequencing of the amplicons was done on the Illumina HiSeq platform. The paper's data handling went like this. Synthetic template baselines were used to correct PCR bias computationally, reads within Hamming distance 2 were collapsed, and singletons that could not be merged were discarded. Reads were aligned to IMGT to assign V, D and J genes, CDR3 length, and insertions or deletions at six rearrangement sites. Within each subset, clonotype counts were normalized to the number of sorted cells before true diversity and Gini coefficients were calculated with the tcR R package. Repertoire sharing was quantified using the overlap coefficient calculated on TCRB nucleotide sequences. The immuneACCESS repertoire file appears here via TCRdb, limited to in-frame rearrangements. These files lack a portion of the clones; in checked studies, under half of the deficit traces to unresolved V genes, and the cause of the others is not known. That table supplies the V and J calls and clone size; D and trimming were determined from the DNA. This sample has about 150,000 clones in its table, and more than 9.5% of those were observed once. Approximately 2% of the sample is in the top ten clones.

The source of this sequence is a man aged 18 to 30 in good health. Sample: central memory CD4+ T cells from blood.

The CDR3: CASSFVAGALRGTQYF. The nucleotide sequence reads TGTGCCAGCAGCTTCGTAGCGGGGGCCCTGCGCGGTACGCAGTATTTT. This receptor chain uses TRBV7-2 and TRBJ2-3; a stretch of 9 junction bases matches TRBD2. CDR1 and CDR2 are read off the germline V gene as SGHTA and FQGNSA. The germline V and J ends show losses of 3 bases and 8 bases respectively, and no gene match explains 12 bases of the junction. The CDR3 measures 16 amino acids from cysteine to phenylalanine. Only CDR3 DNA remains: 48 bases, in frame from the first base.